The clone carrying this TCR beta chain was found once. The CDR3 sequence is 13 residues long. V was pared by 4 bases and J by 1 base, with 8 bases between. Germline loops: CDR1 SGHDT, CDR2 YYEEEE. Regarding treatment: some 19 received Ad26.COV2.S at low or high dose, single or two shots; roughly five received placebo; per-sample allocation not given. Repertoires come from day 63 after the first vaccine or placebo injection. Method: immunoSEQ multiplex PCR; TCRdb's copy keeps in-frame clones and lacks some. The top ten clones hold around 3% of a sample with approximately 280,000 clones, 70% to 90% of them seen once. This specimen comes from a study of Ad26.COV2.S vaccination and SARS-CoV-2 variants. Across the whole study: Donor participated within the Ad26.COV2.S arm of the COV1001 trial. Participants got Ad26.COV2.S intramuscularly, once or twice 56 days apart.

The input for sequencing was peripheral blood, taken in a trial of Ad26.COV2.S vaccine versus placebo. The sequence came from a person between 18 and 60 years old who received the Ad26.COV2.S COVID-19 vaccine or a placebo. V is TRBV5-6 and J is TRBJ1-1, with D uncertain. The CDR3, as DNA: TGTGCCAGCAGCAACGACGGGAACACTGAAGCTTTCTTT. Protein product: CASSNDGNTEAFF.